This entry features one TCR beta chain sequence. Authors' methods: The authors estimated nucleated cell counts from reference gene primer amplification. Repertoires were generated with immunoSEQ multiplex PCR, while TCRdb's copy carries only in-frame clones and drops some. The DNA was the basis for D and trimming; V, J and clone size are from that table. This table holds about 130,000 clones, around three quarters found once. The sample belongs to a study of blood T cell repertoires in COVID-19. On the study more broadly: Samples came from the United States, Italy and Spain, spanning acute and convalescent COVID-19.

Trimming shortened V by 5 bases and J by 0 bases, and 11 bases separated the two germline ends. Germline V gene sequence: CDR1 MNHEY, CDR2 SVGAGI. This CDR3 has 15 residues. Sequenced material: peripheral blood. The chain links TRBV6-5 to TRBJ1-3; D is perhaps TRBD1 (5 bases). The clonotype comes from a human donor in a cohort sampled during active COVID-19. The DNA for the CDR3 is TGTGCCAGCAGTCGCGGGGGGTTCTCTGGAAACACCATATATTTT. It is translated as CASSRGGFSGNTIYF.